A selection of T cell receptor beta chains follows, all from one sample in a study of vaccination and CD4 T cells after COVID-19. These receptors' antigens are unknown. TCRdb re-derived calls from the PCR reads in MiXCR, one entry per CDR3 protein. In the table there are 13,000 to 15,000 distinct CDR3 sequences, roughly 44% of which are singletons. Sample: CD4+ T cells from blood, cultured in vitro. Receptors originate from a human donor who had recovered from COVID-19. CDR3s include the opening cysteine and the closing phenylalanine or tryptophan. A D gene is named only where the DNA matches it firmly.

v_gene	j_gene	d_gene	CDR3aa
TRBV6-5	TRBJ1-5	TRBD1	CASSSGQGNNQPQHF
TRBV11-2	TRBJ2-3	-	CASSSSREGLSTDTQYF
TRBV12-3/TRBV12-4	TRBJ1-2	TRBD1	CASGLNRGSIYGYTF
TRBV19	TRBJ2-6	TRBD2	CASSTPGGAGANVLTF
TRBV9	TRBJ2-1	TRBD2	CASSPTTSGVYNEQFF
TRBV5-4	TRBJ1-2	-	CASSLEGNYGYTF
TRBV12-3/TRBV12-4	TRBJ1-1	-	CASSLIERPEAFF
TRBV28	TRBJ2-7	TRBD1	CASSPGQGREQYF
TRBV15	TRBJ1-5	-	CATSRGRDIGIYQPQHF
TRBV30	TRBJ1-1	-	CAWKVKLNTEAFF
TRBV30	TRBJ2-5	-	CARGHETQYF
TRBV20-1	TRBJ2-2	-	CSARDPGRANTGELFF
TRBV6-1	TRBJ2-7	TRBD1	CASSLNPGQAYEQYF
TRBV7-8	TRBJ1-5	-	CASSLVFTADQPQHF
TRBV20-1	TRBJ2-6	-	CSATAYSGANVLTF
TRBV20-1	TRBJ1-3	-	CSAPNSNSGNTIYF
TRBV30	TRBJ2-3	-	CAWTQASRDTQYF
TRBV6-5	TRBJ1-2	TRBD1	CASSYTGGTGAGYTF
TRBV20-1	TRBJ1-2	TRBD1	CSADATRQGAGNYGYTF
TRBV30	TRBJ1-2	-	CAWSVTVRADPTVSYGYTF
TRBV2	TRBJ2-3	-	CASSFETAPDTQYF
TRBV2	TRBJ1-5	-	CASRRPPNQPQHF
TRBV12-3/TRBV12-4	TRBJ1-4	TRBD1	CASSSTGTTEKLFF
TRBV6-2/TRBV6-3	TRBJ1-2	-	CATRVGRWTTHGYTF
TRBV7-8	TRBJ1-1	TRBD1	CASSRTGLSNTEAFF
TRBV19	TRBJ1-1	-	CASSRPALGNTEAFF
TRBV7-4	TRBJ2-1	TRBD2	CASSFSGVSYNEQFF
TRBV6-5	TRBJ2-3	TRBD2	CASSYSASGGGDTQYF
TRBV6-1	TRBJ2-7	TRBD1	CASSLDRGREQYF
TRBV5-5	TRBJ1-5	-	CASSLEGGKGQPQHF
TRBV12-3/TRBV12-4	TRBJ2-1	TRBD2	CASTLLAGVDEQFF
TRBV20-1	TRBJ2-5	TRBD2	CSARVTSGGEETQYF
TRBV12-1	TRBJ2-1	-	CASSWDAGTSPNEQFF
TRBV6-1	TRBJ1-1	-	CATHRAMNTEAFF
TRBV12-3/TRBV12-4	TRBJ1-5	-	CASSLPFGNQPQHF
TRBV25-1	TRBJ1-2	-	CASSGNLYGYTF
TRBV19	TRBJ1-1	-	CASSIARGDNTEAFF
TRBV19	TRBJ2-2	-	CASNIANTGELFF
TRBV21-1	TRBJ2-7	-	CASSKRVTLQAAEQYF
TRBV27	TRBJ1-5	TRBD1	CASSIGTGTGLSQPQHF
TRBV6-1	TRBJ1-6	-	CASGLGGNSPLHF
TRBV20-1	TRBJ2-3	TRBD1	CSARAFGTGADTQYF
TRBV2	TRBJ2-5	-	CASSVGDSGTQYF
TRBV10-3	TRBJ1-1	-	CAISESGRATEAFF
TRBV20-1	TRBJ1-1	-	CSASRGNTNTEAFF
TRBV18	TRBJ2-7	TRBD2	CASSSYQGLAGDVAYEQYF
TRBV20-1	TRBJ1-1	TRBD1	CSPRQGTTEAFF
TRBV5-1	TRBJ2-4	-	CASSLEAGNGNIQYF
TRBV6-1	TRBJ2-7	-	CASSRGRETYEQYF
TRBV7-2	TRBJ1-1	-	CASSLGQGSSEAFF
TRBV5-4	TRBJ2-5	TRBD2	CASSFLAGGSQETQYF